The rows below give T cell receptor beta chains drawn from one sample of a study of T cells in localized non-small cell lung cancer. Using immunoSEQ multiplex PCR, the repertoire was profiled, and TCRdb retains in-frame clones only, with some absent. The table shows over 25,000 clones, with about 90% occurring only once. The sample in question was PBMCs, obtained before any cancer treatment. The receptor source for this set is a man aged 35 to 69 with stage II lung adenocarcinoma. Each CDR3 is given with its conserved first and last residue. The D gene is left open where the match is weak. Clone size is stated in some rows and not others, as once, few, many or a class when expanded.

abundance	d_gene	len	v_gene	j_gene	CDR3nt	CDR3aa
.	.	11	TRBV20-1	TRBJ2-5	TGCAGTGCCCGACCCGGAGAGACCCAGTACTTC	CSARPGETQYF
.	TRBD2	16	TRBV11-2	TRBJ2-3	TGTGCCAGCAGCCTGACTAGCGGGGGGGGCACAGATACGCAGTATTTT	CASSLTSGGGTDTQYF
few	.	12	TRBV2	TRBJ2-3	TGTGCCAGCAGTTTCCGGGGAGATACGCAGTATTTT	CASSFRGDTQYF
.	.	15	TRBV5-4	TRBJ1-2	TGTGCCAGCAGCTTGGATGGCAGGGATGACAAGGGCTACACCTTC	CASSLDGRDDKGYTF
.	TRBD1	15	TRBV29-1	TRBJ1-1	TGCAGCGTTAGACCCGCTTCCGGGACAGGCACTGAAGCTTTCTTT	CSVRPASGTGTEAFF
once	.	12	TRBV5-4	TRBJ1-4	TGTGCCAGCAGCTTGATGGACGAAAAACTGTTTTTT	CASSLMDEKLFF
medium-sized	.	14	TRBV7-8	TRBJ1-5	TGTGCCAGCAGCATCCTGGGTCGCAATCAGCCCCAGCATTTT	CASSILGRNQPQHF
.	.	14	TRBV11-3	TRBJ2-2	TGTGCCAGCAGCTCTAGCGTTTACACCGGGGAGCTGTTTTTT	CASSSSVYTGELFF
.	TRBD1	15	TRBV5-6	TRBJ1-1	TGTGCCAGCAGCGCCCGAGACAGGGGGCTTACTGAAGCTTTCTTT	CASSARDRGLTEAFF
.	.	12	TRBV21-1	TRBJ1-1	TGTGCCAGCAGCAGGAGGAACACTGAAGCTTTCTTT	CASSRRNTEAFF
.	.	13	TRBV10-2	TRBJ1-1	TGCGCCAGCATGGTGGATGCCCAAAGAAGGGCTTTCTTT	CASMVDAQRRAFF
.	TRBD2	16	TRBV27	TRBJ2-7	TGTGCCAGCAGTGTAAGCTCGACTAGCGGGCCCTGGCAGCAGTACTTC	CASSVSSTSGPWQQYF
.	TRBD2	16	TRBV10-1	TRBJ2-1	TGCGCCAGCAGTGAGAGCCCTAGCGGGAGTTGGAATGAGCAGTTCTTC	CASSESPSGSWNEQFF
.	.	18	TRBV7-9	TRBJ1-1	TGTGCCAGCAGCTTAGATGGGAGATTCAAGCGGGGGGACACTGAAGCTTTCTTT	CASSLDGRFKRGDTEAFF
.	.	16	TRBV7-2	TRBJ1-2	TGTGCCAGCAGCTTAGAGCGAGGACGGACTAACTATGGCTACACCTTC	CASSLERGRTNYGYTF
few	.	11	TRBV19	TRBJ1-1	TGTGCCAGTAGTATACTGACTGAAGCTTTCTTT	CASSILTEAFF
once	.	13	TRBV28	TRBJ1-1	TGTGCCAGCAAAAGGGTCCGGAACACTGAAGCTTTCTTT	CASKRVRNTEAFF
.	TRBD1	15	TRBV6-4	TRBJ2-1	TGTGCCAGCAGTCCGACAGGGGACCCCTACAATGAGCAGTTCTTC	CASSPTGDPYNEQFF
once	TRBD2	16	TRBV28	TRBJ2-1	TGTGCCAGCACCCCCCAGCGAGCGGGAGGGCTTAATGAGCAGTTCTTC	CASTPQRAGGLNEQFF